This record covers a single T cell receptor (beta chain). Its antigen is not known. Method: immunoSEQ multiplex PCR; TCRdb's copy keeps in-frame clones and lacks some. Among under 200,000 clones listed, 86% were seen once. This record belongs to a study of cytomegalovirus exposure and HLA in healthy donors. Germline loops: CDR1 MNHEY, CDR2 SMNVEV (reference sequence). This CDR3 has 16 residues. The ends lost 2 bases at V and 0 bases at J; junction bases unmatched: 2. Overall study findings and caveats: It was 164 TCR beta chains that were listed as cytomegalovirus-associated. A classifier reportedly called cytomegalovirus status with high sensitivity and specificity.

The chain combines TRBV27 with TRBJ1-1; 11 positions agree with TRBD1. Material for sequencing was PBMCs. This receptor was obtained from a woman younger than 45 in good health and CMV-seronegative. The CDR3 spells CASSLGQGAMNTEAFF. Written as DNA, the CDR3 is TGTGCCAGCAGTTTAGGACAGGGGGCGATGAACACTGAAGCTTTCTTT.